This T cell receptor (beta chain) was profiled in a study of T cell responses to AZD1222 COVID-19 vaccine. CDR3 size: 15 residues. The germline gives CDR1 SGHTA, CDR2 FQGTGA. V was pared by 1 base and J by 4 bases, with 11 bases between. Overall study results and limits: No day 14 peak samples; only post-peak repertoires were characterized.

Analysis merged second doses at about 4 or about 12 weeks. Assay: immunoSEQ multiplex PCR; the TCRdb copy retains only in-frame clones and omits some. Of around 80,000 clones in the sample, approximately 90% are singletons; the top ten hold around 8%. Concerning this clone itself: What it binds is not known.

The source was peripheral blood, collected 28 days after the second AZD1222 dose. This receptor was identified in an adult who received the AZD1222 COVID-19 vaccine. The rearrangement joins TRBV7-3 to TRBJ1-5; D perhaps matches TRBD1 (5 bases). The CDR3 coding sequence is TGTGCCAGCAGCTTAATTTCGGGGGGAAATCAGCCCCAGCATTTT. It translates to CASSLISGGNQPQHF.